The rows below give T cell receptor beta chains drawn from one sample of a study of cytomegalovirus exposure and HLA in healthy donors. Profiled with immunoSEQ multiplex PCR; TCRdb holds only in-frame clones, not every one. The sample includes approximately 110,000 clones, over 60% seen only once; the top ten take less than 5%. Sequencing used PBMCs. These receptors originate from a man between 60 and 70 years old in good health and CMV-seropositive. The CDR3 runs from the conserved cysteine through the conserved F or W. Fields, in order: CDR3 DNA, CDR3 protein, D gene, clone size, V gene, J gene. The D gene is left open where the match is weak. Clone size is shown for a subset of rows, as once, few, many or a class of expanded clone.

TGTGCCAGCAGCTTAAGGGGGGGTGTCGGGGAGCTGTTTTTT	CASSLRGGVGELFF	TRBD2	few	TRBV7-3	TRBJ2-2
TGTGCCAGCAGCTGGGGACAGGAATACTACGAGCAGTACTTC	CASSWGQEYYEQYF	TRBD1	-	TRBV7-9	TRBJ2-7
TGTGCCAGCAGTTACTTCCAGGGGGATTGGTATGGCTACACCTTC	CASSYFQGDWYGYTF	TRBD1	few	TRBV6-5	TRBJ1-2
TGTGCCAGTAGTATTTTCGGGACAGGGGGCTCCTACAATGAGCAGTTCTTC	CASSIFGTGGSYNEQFF	TRBD1	-	TRBV19	TRBJ2-1
TGTGCCAGCAGTGGTGACAGGGGGCTATATCAGCCCCAGCATTTT	CASSGDRGLYQPQHF	TRBD1	-	TRBV6-1	TRBJ1-5
TGTGCCAGCAGCGTACAGGCCGAGCCCCAGCATTTT	CASSVQAEPQHF	-	-	TRBV7-8	TRBJ1-5
TGTGCCAGCACCGTATCACCGGTTCTTTCACCCCTCCACTTT	CASTVSPVLSPLHF	-	few	TRBV7-2	TRBJ1-6
TGTGCCAGCAGTTTAAGCAGGGCCAATCAGCCCCAGCATTTT	CASSLSRANQPQHF	-	-	TRBV27	TRBJ1-5
TGTGCCAGCACCTCCGGACAGAAAGGGCAGTTCTTC	CASTSGQKGQFF	-	-	TRBV6-5	TRBJ2-1
TGTGCCAGCAGCTTGGGGGCAGGGGGTGGGTACGAGCAGTACTTC	CASSLGAGGGYEQYF	TRBD1	-	TRBV5-6	TRBJ2-7
TGTGCCAGCAGCTTGTTCGCAGGGATCTCTGGAAACACCATATATTTT	CASSLFAGISGNTIYF	-	few	TRBV5-6	TRBJ1-3
TGCGCCAGCAGCGTACAGGGGGCTGAGACAGATACGCAGTATTTT	CASSVQGAETDTQYF	TRBD1	-	TRBV5-1	TRBJ2-3
TGTGCCAGCAGCCCTGGGCCGGCCCTCGTTATGAACACTGAAGCTTTCTTT	CASSPGPALVMNTEAFF	-	-	TRBV5-6	TRBJ1-1
TGTGCCAGCAGTGAAGCCGTGCACATTGAAGCTTTCTTT	CASSEAVHIEAFF	-	-	TRBV2	TRBJ1-1
TGTGCCAGCAGCCCACGGACAGGGAGCTATGGCTACACCTTC	CASSPRTGSYGYTF	TRBD1	-	TRBV7-9	TRBJ1-2
TGTGCCAGCAGTCGGACTAGCGGGGGAATGGATACGCAGTATTTT	CASSRTSGGMDTQYF	TRBD2	-	TRBV28	TRBJ2-3
TGTGCTAGTGGTTTGGACGGACAGGGTGCCCAGTACTTC	CASGLDGQGAQYF	TRBD1	-	TRBV12-5	TRBJ2-5
TGTGCCATCGGCCCCGGGACAGCGAACACTGAAGCTTTCTTT	CAIGPGTANTEAFF	TRBD1	-	TRBV10-3	TRBJ1-1
TGCGCCAGCAGTGTGGCAGGGGGCGGCTCTAACTATGGCTACACCTTC	CASSVAGGGSNYGYTF	TRBD1	-	TRBV5-1	TRBJ1-2
TGTGCCAGCAGACGACAGGGGGCCGTTCCGAGCTACACCTTC	CASRRQGAVPSYTF	TRBD1	-	TRBV9	TRBJ1-2
TGTGCCAGCAGTGACGCGACGAGGAAAAATGAGCAGTTCTTC	CASSDATRKNEQFF	-	-	TRBV6-4	TRBJ2-1
TGTGCCAGCAGCCGCGTAGGGGGCACAGATACGCAGTATTTT	CASSRVGGTDTQYF	-	-	TRBV14	TRBJ2-3
TGTGCCAGCAGCTTGACTAGGGAGACAGATACGCAGTATTTT	CASSLTRETDTQYF	-	-	TRBV7-3	TRBJ2-3
TGTGCCAGCAGTTGGCTTTGGGGGGAAGAGACCCAGTACTTC	CASSWLWGEETQYF	-	few	TRBV11-2	TRBJ2-5
TGTGCCAGCACCCCCCGGACTTCGGACTACGAGCAGTACTTC	CASTPRTSDYEQYF	-	few	TRBV6-6	TRBJ2-7
TGTGCCAGCAGCAGACCTCAGGGGGCCCCCTGGACCGGGGAGCTGTTTTTT	CASSRPQGAPWTGELFF	TRBD1	-	TRBV11-3	TRBJ2-2
TGTGCCAGCAGTCCAACAGGGGAGCCCCTCACTGAAGCTTTCTTT	CASSPTGEPLTEAFF	TRBD1	-	TRBV6-5	TRBJ1-1
TGTGCCAGCAGCGCCATGAGGAGCGGTACGCAGTATTTT	CASSAMRSGTQYF	-	-	TRBV5-4	TRBJ2-3
TGTGCCAGCAGCCAAGAATGGGAGGGGGGGCCAGATACGCAGTATTTT	CASSQEWEGGPDTQYF	-	few	TRBV4-2	TRBJ2-3
TGTGCCAGCAGCCCTCGGACTGTGAACACCGGGGAGCTGTTTTTT	CASSPRTVNTGELFF	-	-	TRBV12-1	TRBJ2-2
TGTGCCAGCAGTCTGCTGACAGAGAAAAACATTCAGTACTTC	CASSLLTEKNIQYF	-	-	TRBV27	TRBJ2-4
TGCGCCAGCAGCTTGGTGGTACAGGACACAGATACGCAGTATTTT	CASSLVVQDTDTQYF	-	-	TRBV5-1	TRBJ2-3
TGTGCCAGCAGCGAGGGACTAGCGGGGGGGCCATCGTATGAGCAGTTCTTC	CASSEGLAGGPSYEQFF	TRBD2	-	TRBV27	TRBJ2-1
TGCGCCAGCAGCTTGGACAGCAGTAGCACAGATACGCAGTATTTT	CASSLDSSSTDTQYF	-	-	TRBV5-1	TRBJ2-3
TGCGCCAGCAGATCACAGGGGAGCACGTCTGGCTACACCTTC	CASRSQGSTSGYTF	TRBD1	-	TRBV5-1	TRBJ1-2
TGTGCCAGCAGGATGGACGAGCGGGGAAACACCATATATTTT	CASRMDERGNTIYF	-	-	TRBV2	TRBJ1-3
TGTGCCAGCAGCTTTAGTCCAGGGGTAATGTACACTGAAGCTTTCTTT	CASSFSPGVMYTEAFF	-	few	TRBV7-8	TRBJ1-1
TGTGCCAGCAGACGCGGGGTTAGGGAAAAACTGTTTTTT	CASRRGVREKLFF	-	-	TRBV2	TRBJ1-4
TGTGCCAGCATTTGGGAGGGCGTGGGTGGCTACACCTTC	CASIWEGVGGYTF	-	-	TRBV6-1	TRBJ1-2
TGTGCCAGCAGTGCGACCCGGACTAGGACTTCTAGCTCCCAAGAGACCCAGTACTTC	CASSATRTRTSSSQETQYF	TRBD2	-	TRBV2	TRBJ2-5
TGTGCCAGCCAGGGGTTTAAGCATCGAGACACCGGGGAGCTGTTTTTT	CASQGFKHRDTGELFF	-	-	TRBV28	TRBJ2-2
TGTGCCAGCAGTTCCCGGTCAGGGGGCCTCGCTGAAGCTTTCTTT	CASSSRSGGLAEAFF	TRBD1	-	TRBV28	TRBJ1-1
TGTGCCAGCAGCACGACCGCGGGTTCCGGGGAAGCTTTCTTT	CASSTTAGSGEAFF	-	-	TRBV7-9	TRBJ1-1
TGTGCCACCAAGGAAGGGACAGGGGGGCCCGGGGAGCTGTTTTTT	CATKEGTGGPGELFF	TRBD1	-	TRBV15	TRBJ2-2
TGTGCCAGCAGTGTAGGGGACAGGGTGAAAGCTTTCTTT	CASSVGDRVKAFF	TRBD1	-	TRBV6-1	TRBJ1-1
TGCGCCAGCAGCTTGCGCCCCGTGGGGGCCTCTGAATTCACCCCCCACTTT	CASSLRPVGASEFTPHF	-	-	TRBV5-1	TRBJ1-6
TGTGCCAGCAGCCGCGGGACTAGCGGGGGGTCCCCCTGGTATTTT	CASSRGTSGGSPWYF	TRBD2	-	TRBV2	TRBJ2-3
TGTGCCAGCAGGAATAGGGGGGGTCAAGAGACCCAGTACTTC	CASRNRGGQETQYF	-	-	TRBV13	TRBJ2-5
TGTGCCAGCAGTTCGGGGGGCTCCTATAGCACAGATACGCAGTATTTT	CASSSGGSYSTDTQYF	-	-	TRBV6-5	TRBJ2-3
TGTGCCAGCAGCTTGGGAACGGACTACAATCAGCCCCAGCATTTT	CASSLGTDYNQPQHF	-	few	TRBV5-8	TRBJ1-5
TGTGCCAGCAGCCAGACAGGGGGCACCTATGGCTACACCTTC	CASSQTGGTYGYTF	TRBD1	-	TRBV28	TRBJ1-2
TGTGCCAGCAGCGACGGACTAGCGGGGGGGCAAGAGACCCAGTACTTC	CASSDGLAGGQETQYF	TRBD2	once	TRBV4-2	TRBJ2-5
TGTGCCAGCAGTGAGAGAGGGATCGGGGGACTGGGTAATGAAAAACTGTTTTTT	CASSERGIGGLGNEKLFF	-	-	TRBV13	TRBJ1-4
TGTGCCAGCAGTGAAGATCCCTGGAGAACTTCTGGAAACACCATATATTTT	CASSEDPWRTSGNTIYF	-	-	TRBV6-1	TRBJ1-3
TGCGCCAGCAGTCGCGTGTCGAGTATCAGGCCTCTTACGGAAAAACTGTTTTTT	CASSRVSSIRPLTEKLFF	-	-	TRBV23-1	TRBJ1-4
TGTGCCAGCAGCTTTCCTTCAGGGGCGGCGAACACTGAAGCTTTCTTT	CASSFPSGAANTEAFF	-	-	TRBV11-2	TRBJ1-1
TGCGCCAGCAGCTTGGTGGTTACGGGACTGGGGTACCAAGAGACCCAGTACTTC	CASSLVVTGLGYQETQYF	-	-	TRBV5-1	TRBJ2-5
TGTGCCAGAAGCTCCACGGGCGGGCCCTATAATTCACCCCTCCACTTT	CARSSTGGPYNSPLHF	-	-	TRBV5-3	TRBJ1-6
TGTGCCAGCAGTCCGGGACAGGGATACACAGATACGCAGTATTTT	CASSPGQGYTDTQYF	TRBD1	-	TRBV2	TRBJ2-3